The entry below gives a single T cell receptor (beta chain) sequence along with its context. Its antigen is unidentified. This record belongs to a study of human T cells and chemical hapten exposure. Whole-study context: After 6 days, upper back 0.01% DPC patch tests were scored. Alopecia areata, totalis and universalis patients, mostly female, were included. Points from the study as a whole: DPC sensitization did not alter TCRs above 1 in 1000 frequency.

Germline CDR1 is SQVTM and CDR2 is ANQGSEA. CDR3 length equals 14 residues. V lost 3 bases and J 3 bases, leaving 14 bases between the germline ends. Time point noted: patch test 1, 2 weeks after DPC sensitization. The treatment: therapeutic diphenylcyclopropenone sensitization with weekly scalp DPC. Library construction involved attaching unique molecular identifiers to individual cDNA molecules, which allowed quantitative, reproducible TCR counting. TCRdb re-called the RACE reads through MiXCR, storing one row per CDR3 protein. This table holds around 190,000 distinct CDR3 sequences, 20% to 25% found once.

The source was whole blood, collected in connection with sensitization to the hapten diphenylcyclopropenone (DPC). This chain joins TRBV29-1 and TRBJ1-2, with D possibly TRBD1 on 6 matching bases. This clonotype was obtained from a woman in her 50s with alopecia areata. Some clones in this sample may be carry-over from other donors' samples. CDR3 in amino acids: CSVEWGAKDYGYTF. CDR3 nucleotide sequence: TGCAGCGTTGAGTGGGGGGCGAAGGACTATGGCTACACCTTC.